This entry describes one T cell receptor beta chain. Its antigen is unidentified. The Oncomine TCR Beta short-read assay was applied to DNA of cultured CD4+ T cells. MiXCR was run by TCRdb on the PCR reads, yielding one entry per CDR3 protein. The table lists about 5,600 distinct CDR3 sequences, roughly 44% of them singletons. These data belong to a study of vaccination and CD4 T cells after COVID-19. Study summary: It was a median about 100 days after diagnosis, with a range of 35 to 161, that post-COVID samples were drawn. The interval from dose two to post-vaccine sampling had a median of roughly 72 days, and it ranged from 14 to 241. Overlapping spike peptides served as the stimulus for the cells. These peptides came from SARS-CoV-2 and from the common cold coronaviruses HCoV-NL63, HCoV-OC43 and HCoV-229E.

Treatment indicated: roughly ten-day PBMC culture with coronavirus spike peptide pools or control peptides (ViraFEST assay). Gathering of the CD4+ T cells, from the unexposed donor, took place before the COVID-19 pandemic (2011-2018). The probes, which were SARS-CoV-2 S/N and four cold-coronavirus spikes, were applied to unexposed-donor CD4+ T cells, cells permitting. The clonotype was recovered from a human donor in good health. The sample was CD4+ T cells from blood, cultured in vitro.

CDR3 protein: CASSLGGSGGSFNGYTF. The CDR3 region has the DNA TGCGCCAGCAGCTTGGGGGGATCGGGAGGCTCGTTTAATGGCTACACCTTC. The V call is TRBV5-1, the J call TRBJ1-2, with unresolved D. Per germline, CDR1 SGHRS and CDR2 YFSETQ. The V end was cut by 0 bases, the J end by 6 bases, with 21 bases between. This CDR3 contains 17 residues. Full variable domain (remainder filled in from reference TRBV5-1 and TRBJ1-2): KAGVTQTPRYLIKTRGQQVTLSCSPISGHRSVSWYQQTPGQGLQFLFEYFSETQRNKGNFPGRFSGRQFSNSRSEMNVSTLELGDSALYLCASSLGGSGGSFNGYTFGSGTRLTVV.